The 5 T cell receptor beta chains listed next were all sequenced from one sample in a study of early T cells in non-severe SARS-CoV-2 infection. TCRdb passed the 5' RACE reads through MiXCR, listing each CDR3 protein once. This repertoire shows around 100,000 distinct CDR3 sequences, about an eighth found once; its top ten account for about 6%. Source material: whole blood. The receptors here all came from an adult who was a healthcare worker with PCR-confirmed SARS-CoV-2 infection or an uninfected control (not recorded which).

This clonotype was seen at least ten times. The chain employs TRBV20-1 and TRBJ2-2; TRBD2 aligns across 8 bases. The CDR3 runs to 14 residues. The ends lost 6 bases at V and 1 base at J; junction bases unmatched: 4. CDR1 and CDR2 (germline): DFQATT, SNEGSKA (reference sequence). The CDR3 coding sequence is TGCAGTGCCCCGGCGGGGGGGAACACCGGGGAGCTGTTTTTT. This translates into CSAPAGGNTGELFF.

The chain has TRBV10-3 and TRBJ2-7; maybe TRBD1 (6 bases). CDR1 and CDR2 from the germline V gene are ENHRY and SYGVKD. V lost 7 bases and J lost 6, with 19 bases in between. CDR3 size: 14 residues. This CDR3 is CAINARGDTGEQYF. The CDR3 DNA follows: TGTGCCATCAATGCCAGGGGTGATACGGGCGAGCAGTACTTC.

This clonotype showed up many times. The rearrangement uses TRBV12-3 or TRBV12-4 and TRBJ2-1, with TRBD2 matching 7 bases. V shed 6 bases, J shed 2 bases, and the junction held 4 bases outside the gene matches. This CDR3 spans 14 amino acids. The CDR3 DNA is TGTGCCAGCAGCGACGGACTAGCCTACAATGAGCAGTTCTTC. It translates to CASSDGLAYNEQFF.

The J gene is TRBJ2-2, the V gene TRBV10-2; 7 nucleotides agree with TRBD2. Trimming removed 8 bases from V and 6 bases from J; junction bases left unmatched: 15. Looked up from germline, CDR1 is WSHSY and CDR2 is SAAADI. The CDR3 is made up of 16 amino acids. CDR3 bases: TGCGCCAGCTCCTGGGGGAGGGGAGGGTACCCCGGGGAGCTGTTTTTT. This gives the protein CASSWGRGGYPGELFF.

This clonotype was observed a handful of times. V and J are TRBV10-3 and TRBJ2-1, with D hard to call. Trimming stripped 11 bases from V and 6 bases from J, with 11 bases between. In germline, CDR1 is ENHRY, CDR2 SYGVKD. CDR3 length equals 11 residues. The CDR3, as DNA: TGTGCCTTCGGGTCAGGCAATGAGCAGTTCTTC. It specifies CAFGSGNEQFF.